The 8 T cell receptor beta chains presented below share a single source sample, sequenced in a study of control samples from healthy donors and cancer patients. TCRdb's table, derived via immunoSEQ multiplex PCR, lists solely in-frame clones and lacks some. The table lists around 80,000 clones, 94% of them singletons, with under 3.5% in the top ten. The sample consisted of blood. The receptor set was obtained from a woman aged 25 to 39 in good health.

V usage is TRBV6-1 and J usage is TRBJ1-1; 8 positions agree with TRBD1. V gave up 0 bases and J gave up 3 bases; unmatched junction bases: 9. The CDR3 contains 17 residues. The V gene's germline CDR1 is MNHNS and CDR2 SASEGT. As DNA, the CDR3 is TGTGCCAGCAGTGAAGCCCGTCCAGGGGGCTGGTACACTGAAGCTTTCTTT. As protein: CASSEARPGGWYTEAFF.

V gene TRBV2 combines with J gene TRBJ1-5; possible D gene TRBD1, 5 bases. V lost 3 bases to trimming and J lost 5 bases, with 17 bases between them. Looked up from germline, CDR1 is SNHLY and CDR2 is FYNNEI. The CDR3 extends over 16 amino acids. The CDR3 DNA sequence: TGTGCCAGCAGTGAGCTTCCTGACAGAAGGTATCAGCCCCAGCATTTT. Amino acids: CASSELPDRRYQPQHF.

The chain combines TRBV6-5 with TRBJ2-7, with a weak D call TRBD1 (7 bases). From germline, CDR1 is MNHEY and CDR2 SVGAGI. The V and J ends lost 7 bases and 3 bases respectively, with 16 bases between them. This CDR3 is built from 14 residues. DNA for the CDR3: TGTGCCAGCAAACCCTCTCAGGGGGGCTACGAGCAGTACTTC. This translates into CASKPSQGGYEQYF.

V gene TRBV10-1 combines with J gene TRBJ1-4; 10 nucleotides align to TRBD1. Germline-derived CDR1 and CDR2 are WNHNN and SYGVQD (reference sequence). With V trimmed by 9 bases and J by 6 bases, 13 bases remained unmatched. CDR3 length equals 16 residues. The CDR3 nucleotides read TGCGCCAGTAAGTCCCGGGACAGGGGAGGACATGAAAAACTGTTTTTT. Protein product: CASKSRDRGGHEKLFF.

This clone was seen once. The chain carries TRBV6-5 and TRBJ2-1; 7 bases line up with TRBD1. Germline CDR1 MNHEY, CDR2 SVGAGI. Germline trimming cut 8 bases from V and 8 bases from J; bases unmatched to any gene: 9. This CDR3 is 13 amino acids long. CDR3 residues: CASSRQGRDEQFF. Here the CDR3 DNA reads TGTGCCAGCTCTAGACAGGGTCGCGATGAGCAGTTCTTC.

The sample holds one count of this clone. The chain has TRBV5-1 and TRBJ2-5; D is ambiguous. The CDR3 covers 14 residues. From germline, CDR1 is SGHRS and CDR2 YFSETQ. Trimming removed 4 bases from V and 1 base from J, with 11 bases in between. CDR3 amino acids: CASSDGPRQETQYF. CDR3 nucleotide sequence: TGCGCCAGCAGCGACGGACCGCGCCAAGAGACCCAGTACTTC.

This sequence joins TRBV19 and TRBJ1-3; unclear D gene. Per germline, CDR1 LNHDA and CDR2 SQIVND (reference sequence). This CDR3 spans 12 amino acids. V was shortened by 3 bases and J by 7 bases, with 7 bases between the two germline ends. The CDR3 DNA reads as TGTGCCAGTAGTATTACCGGGAACACCATATATTTT. Its protein is CASSITGNTIYF.

DNA of the CDR3: TGTGCCAGCGGGCCGCAGGGGAACATGTGGAATGAGCAGTTCTTC. Residues: CASGPQGNMWNEQFF. The gene calls are TRBV7-2 and TRBJ2-1, with D possibly TRBD1 on 6 matching bases. The CDR3 loop spans 15 amino acids. Germline V gene data show CDR1 as SGHTA and CDR2 as FQGNSA. The germline V and J ends were trimmed by 8 bases and 7 bases, with 21 bases remaining between them.